Listed below are T cell receptor beta chains from one sample, sequenced in a study of cytomegalovirus exposure and HLA in healthy donors. TCRdb keeps only in-frame clones here, not all; method: immunoSEQ multiplex PCR. The sample has 150,000 to 200,000 clones; 60% to 80% are singletons. Material for sequencing was PBMCs. All receptors derive from a woman aged 45-65 years in good health and CMV-seropositive. CDR3s include the opening cysteine and the closing phenylalanine or tryptophan. Fields, in order: V gene, D gene, clone size, J gene, CDR3 DNA, CDR3 protein. A D gene is named only where the DNA matches it firmly. A clone size is listed for some rows: how often the clone was seen (once, few, many), or a class if it is expanded.

>TRBV28|.|.|TRBJ2-7
TGTGCCAGCAGTTTGCGGGGGCGCGAGCAGTACTTC
CASSLRGREQYF
>TRBV10-3|TRBD1|.|TRBJ1-2
TGTGCCATCAGCCTGGGACAGGGAAGAAACTATGGCTACACCTTC
CAISLGQGRNYGYTF
>TRBV6-6|.|.|TRBJ2-1
TGTGCCAGCAGTTACGGGGCTAACAATGAGCAGTTCTTC
CASSYGANNEQFF
>TRBV2|.|.|TRBJ2-5
TGTGCCAGCAGAACCGGGACATTCTCATCCGAGACCCAGTACTTC
CASRTGTFSSETQYF
>TRBV19|TRBD1|few|TRBJ2-1
TGTGCCAGTCGGACAGGGCCGTTACCCAACAATGAGCAGTTCTTC
CASRTGPLPNNEQFF
>TRBV5-1|.|.|TRBJ1-1
TGCGCCAGCGGAACTACGCTGAACACTGAAGCTTTCTTT
CASGTTLNTEAFF
>TRBV7-9|TRBD1|.|TRBJ1-4
TGTGCCAGCAGCTTACCTCTTTTAACGACAGGGCGGGCGGAAAAACTGTTTTTT
CASSLPLLTTGRAEKLFF
>TRBV27|.|.|TRBJ2-7
TGTGCCAGCAGTCCTAGACCGCCCGAAAAAAACTACGAGCAGTACTTC
CASSPRPPEKNYEQYF
>TRBV6-5|TRBD1|.|TRBJ2-1
TGTGCCAGCAGTTCCCTCGACAGGGGTCATTTGGATGAGCAGTTCTTC
CASSSLDRGHLDEQFF
>TRBV6-4|.|.|TRBJ2-3
TGTGCCAGCAGTGACTCCAAAGAGACAGATACGCAGTATTTT
CASSDSKETDTQYF
>TRBV19|TRBD1|few|TRBJ2-1
TGTGCCAGTAGTATAGGGGGGACAGGTCTTAATGAGCAGTTCTTC
CASSIGGTGLNEQFF
>TRBV5-4|TRBD2|.|TRBJ2-5
TGTGCCAGCACCTCGGGGGGGTTGCAAGAGACCCAGTACTTC
CASTSGGLQETQYF
>TRBV6-1|.|.|TRBJ2-2
TGTGCCAGCAGGGACTATATTTACACCGGGGAGCTGTTTTTT
CASRDYIYTGELFF
>TRBV30|TRBD2|few|TRBJ2-6
TGTGCCTGGGGCGGGGGGTCTGGGGCCAACGTCCTGACTTTC
CAWGGGSGANVLTF
>TRBV18|.|once|TRBJ2-3
TGTGCCAGCTCACCACCCAGGGCTAATACAGATACGCAGTATTTT
CASSPPRANTDTQYF
>TRBV5-4|TRBD2|.|TRBJ2-5
TGTGCCAGCAGCTTGTTGACCGGGGGGCAAGAGACCCAGTACTTC
CASSLLTGGQETQYF
>TRBV18|.|few|TRBJ1-1
TGTGCCAGCTCACCAAACGCAGGGTGGGACACTGAAGCTTTCTTT
CASSPNAGWDTEAFF
>TRBV4-3|.|few|TRBJ1-4
TGCGCCAGCAGCCAAGAATCCCCTTATGAAAAACTGTTTTTT
CASSQESPYEKLFF
>TRBV9|.|.|TRBJ1-2
TGTGCCAGCAGCCCCCGGGGGTCGAACTATGGCTACACCTTC
CASSPRGSNYGYTF
>TRBV19|TRBD1|.|TRBJ1-5
TGTGCCAGTAGTCCGCGACAGGGGGCGACGAGCAATCAGCCCCAGCATTTT
CASSPRQGATSNQPQHF
>TRBV19|TRBD1|.|TRBJ1-5
TGTGCCAGTAGGAGGGACAGGGTGGCCGATCAGCCCCAGCATTTT
CASRRDRVADQPQHF
>TRBV28|TRBD1|.|TRBJ1-5
TGTGCCAGCAGACAGGGGTATAGCAATCAGCCCCAGCATTTT
CASRQGYSNQPQHF
>TRBV6-1|.|once|TRBJ1-1
TGTGCCAGCAGTGAGCTGGGCCAGAACACTGAAGCTTTCTTT
CASSELGQNTEAFF
>TRBV5-4|.|.|TRBJ1-3
TGTGCCAGCAGCATGGGACTTGGCTCTGGAAACACCATATATTTT
CASSMGLGSGNTIYF
>TRBV7-6|.|.|TRBJ2-1
TGTGCCAGCAGCTTTAAGTCTAGCTCTCAGGGGAATGAGCAGTTCTTC
CASSFKSSSQGNEQFF
>TRBV4-3|TRBD2|.|TRBJ2-5
TGCGCCAGCAGCCAAGCGGCGGGGGAAGGGACCCAGTACTTC
CASSQAAGEGTQYF
>TRBV5-1|TRBD2|.|TRBJ2-1
TGCGCCAGCAGCTTGAGTAGCGGGGGAGTTAATGAGCAGTTCTTC
CASSLSSGGVNEQFF
>TRBV6-5|.|few|TRBJ1-2
TGTGCCAGCAGTTATGACAGGAACTATGGCTACACCTTC
CASSYDRNYGYTF
>TRBV10-2|TRBD1|.|TRBJ1-5
TGCGCCAGCAGTGGTACCGGGACAGGGGGCAATCAGCCCCAGCATTTT
CASSGTGTGGNQPQHF
>TRBV4-3|.|.|TRBJ2-7
TGCGCCAGCAGCCAAGAGGTCACAGGGATCGCCTACGAGCAGTACTTC
CASSQEVTGIAYEQYF
>TRBV21-1|.|.|TRBJ2-2
TGTGCCAGCAGCAAAAGATCCGCGGGAGAACCCACCGGGGAGCTGTTTTTT
CASSKRSAGEPTGELFF
>TRBV19|.|.|TRBJ1-2
TGTGCCAGTAGTAATCCCCTTAGAGGGTTCGGAGCGGGCTACACCTTC
CASSNPLRGFGAGYTF
>TRBV7-9|.|.|TRBJ2-4
TGTGCCAGCAGCCCGGGTTTAGCCAAAAACATTCAGTACTTC
CASSPGLAKNIQYF
>TRBV18|.|.|TRBJ2-1
TGTGCCAGCTCACTGGCCCCATCCAATGAGCAGTTCTTC
CASSLAPSNEQFF
>TRBV27|TRBD2|.|TRBJ2-1
TGTGCCAGCAGTTTATTCCTAGCGGGAGGGTTCAATGAGCAGTTCTTC
CASSLFLAGGFNEQFF
>TRBV27|.|once|TRBJ1-1
TGTGCCAGCAGTTTGGAGGGGAACACTGAAGCTTTCTTT
CASSLEGNTEAFF
>TRBV19|.|.|TRBJ1-1
TGTGCCAGTAGTATCCGTACAGGGTATTGGACTGAAGCTTTCTTT
CASSIRTGYWTEAFF
>TRBV2|.|few|TRBJ1-1
TGTGCCAGTCTCCGACAGTCGAACACTGAAGCTTTCTTT
CASLRQSNTEAFF
>TRBV7-2|TRBD1|.|TRBJ2-7
TGTGCCAGCAGCTGGGGACAGACCATTTCCTACGAGCAGTACTTC
CASSWGQTISYEQYF
>TRBV5-6|TRBD1|.|TRBJ2-7
TGTGCCAGCAGCTTGGGCGGGACAGGGATTTACGAGCAGTACTTC
CASSLGGTGIYEQYF